This T cell receptor beta chain emerged from a study of blood T cell repertoires in COVID-19. The junction had 13 bases not matched to a gene; V was cut back by 5 bases and J by 5 bases. Germline V gene data show CDR1 as SEHNR and CDR2 as FQNEAQ (reference sequence). This CDR3 is built from 16 residues. Clones were sequenced by immunoSEQ multiplex PCR, and TCRdb holds only the in-frame ones, with some missing. The sample shows 150,000 to 200,000 clones, about 80% of them seen only once. The rearrangement joins TRBV7-9 to TRBJ1-1, with TRBD1 matching over 8 bases. The sequenced sample was peripheral blood. This TCR derives from a man between 70 and 80 years old with active or convalescent COVID-19. The CDR3 DNA reads TGTGCCAGCAGCATATGGACAGGGTTCTCTCCGACTGAAGCTTTCTTT. This gives the protein CASSIWTGFSPTEAFF. The variable domain in full, with the rest retrieved from reference TRBV7-9 and TRBJ1-1, is DTGVSQNPRHKITKRGQNVTFRCDPISEHNRLYWYRQTLGQGPEFLTYFQNEAQLEKSRLLSDRFSAERPKGSFSTLEIQRTEQGDSAMYLCASSIWTGFSPTEAFFGQGTRLTVV.